The present T cell receptor (beta chain) was sequenced within a study of PD-L1 blockade in urothelial cancer. Overall study: Samples came from 3 weeks, at the second dose, and 6 weeks into treatment. Researchers found blood samples held a median of roughly 140,000 T cells.

Sample time point: pretreatment peripheral blood. Method: immunoSEQ multiplex PCR; TCRdb's copy keeps in-frame clones and lacks some. The sample has 30,000 to 35,000 clones; nearly 85% are singletons. The CDR3 length is 14 residues. CDR1 and CDR2 from the germline V gene are MDHEN and SYDVKM. The J segment lost 8 bases and the V segment lost 5 bases, leaving 10 bases of the junction unmatched. The starting material was PBMCs, obtained around atezolizumab (anti-PD-L1) treatment. The chain uses TRBV28 and TRBJ1-2; 8 bases agree with TRBD1. The receptor was isolated from a man aged 55 to 70 with urothelial cancer. This CDR3 reads CASSATGAAKGYTF. CDR3 in DNA: TGTGCCAGCAGTGCGACAGGGGCCGCCAAAGGCTACACCTTC.